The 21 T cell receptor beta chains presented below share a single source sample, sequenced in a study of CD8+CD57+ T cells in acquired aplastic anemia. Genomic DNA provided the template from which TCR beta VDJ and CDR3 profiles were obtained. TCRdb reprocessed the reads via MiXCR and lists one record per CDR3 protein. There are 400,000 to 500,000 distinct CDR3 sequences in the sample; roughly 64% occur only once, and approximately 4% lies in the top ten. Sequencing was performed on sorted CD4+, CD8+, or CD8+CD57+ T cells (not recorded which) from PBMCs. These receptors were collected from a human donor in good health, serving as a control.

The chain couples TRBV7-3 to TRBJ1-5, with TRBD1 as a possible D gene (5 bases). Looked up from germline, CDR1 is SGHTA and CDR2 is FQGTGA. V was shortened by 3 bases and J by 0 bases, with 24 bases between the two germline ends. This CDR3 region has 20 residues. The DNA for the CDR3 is TGTGCCAGCAGCTTGGGGCCGGACACTGAAGCTTTCTTTAGCAATCAGCCCCAGCATTTT. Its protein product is CASSLGPDTEAFFSNQPQHF.

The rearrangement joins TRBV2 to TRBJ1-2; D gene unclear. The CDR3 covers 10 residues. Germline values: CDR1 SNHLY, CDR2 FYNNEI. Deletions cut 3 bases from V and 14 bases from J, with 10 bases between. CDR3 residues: CASSEYDETF. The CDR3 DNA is TGTGCCAGCAGTGAGTATGACGAGACCTTC.

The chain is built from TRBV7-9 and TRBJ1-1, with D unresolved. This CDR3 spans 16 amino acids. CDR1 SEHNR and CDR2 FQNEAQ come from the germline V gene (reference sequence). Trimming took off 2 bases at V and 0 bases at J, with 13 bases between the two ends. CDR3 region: CASSLQGAEMNTEAFF. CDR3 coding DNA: TGTGCCAGCAGCTTACAAGGCGCCGAGATGAACACTGAAGCTTTCTTT.

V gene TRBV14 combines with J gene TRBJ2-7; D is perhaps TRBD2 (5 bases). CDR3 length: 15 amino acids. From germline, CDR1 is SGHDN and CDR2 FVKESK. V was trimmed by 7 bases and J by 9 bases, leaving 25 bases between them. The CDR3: CASTTPVIATPSQYF. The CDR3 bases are TGTGCCAGCACCACCCCAGTTATAGCGACACCTTCGCAGTACTTC.

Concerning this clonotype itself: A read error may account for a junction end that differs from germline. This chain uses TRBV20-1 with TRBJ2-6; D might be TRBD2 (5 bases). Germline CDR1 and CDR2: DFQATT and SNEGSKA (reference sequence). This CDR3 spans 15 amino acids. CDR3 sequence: CGARGGWAGANVLTF. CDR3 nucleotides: TGCGGTGCTAGAGGAGGCTGGGCTGGGGCCAACGTCCTGACTTTC.

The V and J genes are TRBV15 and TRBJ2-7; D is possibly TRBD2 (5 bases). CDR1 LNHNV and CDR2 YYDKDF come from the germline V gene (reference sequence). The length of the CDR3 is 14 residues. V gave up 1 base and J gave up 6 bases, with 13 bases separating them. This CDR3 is CATSRVFSGVEQYF. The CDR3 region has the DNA TGTGCCACCAGCAGAGTCTTTTCCGGGGTCGAGCAGTACTTC.

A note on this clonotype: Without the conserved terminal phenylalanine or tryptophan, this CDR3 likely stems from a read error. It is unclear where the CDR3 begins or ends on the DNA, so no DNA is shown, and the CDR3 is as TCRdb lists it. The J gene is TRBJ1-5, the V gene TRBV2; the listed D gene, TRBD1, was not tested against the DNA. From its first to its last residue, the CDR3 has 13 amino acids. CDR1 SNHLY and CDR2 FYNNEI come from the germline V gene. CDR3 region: CASSWTGSLTQQL.

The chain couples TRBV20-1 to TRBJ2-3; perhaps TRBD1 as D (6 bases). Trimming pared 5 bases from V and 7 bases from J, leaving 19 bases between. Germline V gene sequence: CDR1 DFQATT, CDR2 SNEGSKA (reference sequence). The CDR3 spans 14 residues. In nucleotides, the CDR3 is TGCAGTGCTCTGACAGGTGAGGGCACCAATACGCAGTATTTT. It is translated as CSALTGEGTNTQYF.

The DNA of the CDR3 is TGTGCCAGCAGCTTGGATCTAGGCAGCGTAGAAAGCGACAGGGCCAGGAACAATGAGCAGTTCTTC. It yields the protein CASSLDLGSVESDRARNNEQFF. The J gene is TRBJ2-1, the V gene TRBV5-6, with TRBD1 identical over 7 bases. Germline trimming cut 0 bases from V and 5 bases from J; bases unmatched to any gene: 26. CDR1 is SGHDT, CDR2 YYEEEE, per germline. The CDR3 has 22 residues.

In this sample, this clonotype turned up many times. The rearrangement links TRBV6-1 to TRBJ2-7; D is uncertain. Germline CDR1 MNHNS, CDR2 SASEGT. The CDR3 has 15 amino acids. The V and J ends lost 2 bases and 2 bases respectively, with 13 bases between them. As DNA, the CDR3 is TGTGCCAGCAGTGAATACGTCCCCGTGGCCTACGAGCAGTACTTC. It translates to CASSEYVPVAYEQYF.

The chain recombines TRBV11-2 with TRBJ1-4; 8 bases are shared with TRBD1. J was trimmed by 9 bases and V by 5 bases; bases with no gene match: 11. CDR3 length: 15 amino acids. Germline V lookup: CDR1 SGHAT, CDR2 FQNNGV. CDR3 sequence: CASSGDRGRDQKLFF. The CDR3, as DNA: TGTGCCAGCAGCGGAGACAGGGGTCGTGATCAAAAACTGTTTTTT.

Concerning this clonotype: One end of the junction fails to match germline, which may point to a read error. The CDR3 DNA follows: TGCGCCAGCAGTCAGGTCGGGGCGCTGTTTTTT. Amino acids: CASSQVGALFF. This chain uses TRBV5-1 with TRBJ2-2; D could derive from TRBD1 or TRBD2 (5 bases each). CDR3 length equals 11 residues. The germline V gene has CDR1 SGHRS and CDR2 YFSETQ.

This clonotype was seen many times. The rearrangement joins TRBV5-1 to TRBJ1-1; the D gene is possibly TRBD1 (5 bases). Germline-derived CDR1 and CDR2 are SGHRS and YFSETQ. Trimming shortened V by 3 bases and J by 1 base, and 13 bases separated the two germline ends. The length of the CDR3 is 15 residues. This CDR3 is CASSYSTARNTEAFF. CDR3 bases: TGCGCCAGCAGCTACTCGACAGCTCGGAACACTGAAGCTTTCTTT.

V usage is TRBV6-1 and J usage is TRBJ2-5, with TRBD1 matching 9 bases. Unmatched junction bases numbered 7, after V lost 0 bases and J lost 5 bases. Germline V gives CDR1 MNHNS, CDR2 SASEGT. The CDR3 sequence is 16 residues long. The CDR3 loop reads CASSEAAGQGTETQYF. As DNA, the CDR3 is TGTGCCAGCAGTGAAGCGGCAGGACAGGGGACGGAGACCCAGTACTTC.

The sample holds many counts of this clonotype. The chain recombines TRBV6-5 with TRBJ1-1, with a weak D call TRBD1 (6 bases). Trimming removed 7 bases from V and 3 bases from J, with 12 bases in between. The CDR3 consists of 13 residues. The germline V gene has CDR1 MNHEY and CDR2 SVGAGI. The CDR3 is CASNRTDDTEAFF. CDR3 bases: TGTGCCAGCAACCGGACAGATGACACTGAAGCTTTCTTT.

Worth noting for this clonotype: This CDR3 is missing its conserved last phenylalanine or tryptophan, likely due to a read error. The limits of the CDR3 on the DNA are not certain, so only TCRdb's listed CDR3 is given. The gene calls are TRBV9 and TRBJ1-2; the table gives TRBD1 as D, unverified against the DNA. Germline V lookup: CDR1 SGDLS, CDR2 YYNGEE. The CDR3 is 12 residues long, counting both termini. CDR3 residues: CASSSSGGQSRM.

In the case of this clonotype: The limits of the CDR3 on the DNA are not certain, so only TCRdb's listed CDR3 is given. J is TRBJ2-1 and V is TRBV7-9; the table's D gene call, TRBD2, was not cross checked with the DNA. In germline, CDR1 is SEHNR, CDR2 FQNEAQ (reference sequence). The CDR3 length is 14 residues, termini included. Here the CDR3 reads CASSHRLTNAFFGF.

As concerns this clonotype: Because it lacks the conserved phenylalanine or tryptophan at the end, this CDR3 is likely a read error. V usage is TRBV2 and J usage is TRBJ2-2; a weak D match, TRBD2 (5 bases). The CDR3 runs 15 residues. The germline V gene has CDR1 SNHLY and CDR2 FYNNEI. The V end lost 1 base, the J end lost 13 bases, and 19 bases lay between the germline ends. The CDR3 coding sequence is TGTGCCAGCAGTGAAGGGTCCTTCCACGGGGAGCTGCTGTTTGTA. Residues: CASSEGSFHGELLFV.

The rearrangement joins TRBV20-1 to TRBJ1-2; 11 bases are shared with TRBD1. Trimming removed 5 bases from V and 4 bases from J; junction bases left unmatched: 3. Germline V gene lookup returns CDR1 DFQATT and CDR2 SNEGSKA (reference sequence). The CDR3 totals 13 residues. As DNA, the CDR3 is TGCAGTGCTGGGACAGGGGGAGTCTATGGCTACACCTTC. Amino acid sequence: CSAGTGGVYGYTF.

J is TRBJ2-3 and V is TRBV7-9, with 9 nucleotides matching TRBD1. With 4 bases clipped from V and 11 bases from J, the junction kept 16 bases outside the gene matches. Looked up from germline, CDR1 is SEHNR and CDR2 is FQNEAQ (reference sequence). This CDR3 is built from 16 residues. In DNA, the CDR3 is TGTGCCAGCAGCTCGTGGGCGGGACAGGGCGATACGCAGCAGTATTTT. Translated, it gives CASSSWAGQGDTQQYF.

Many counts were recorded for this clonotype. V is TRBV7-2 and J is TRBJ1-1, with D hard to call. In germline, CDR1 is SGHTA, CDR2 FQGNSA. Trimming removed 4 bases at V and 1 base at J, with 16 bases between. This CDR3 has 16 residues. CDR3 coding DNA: TGTGCCAGCAGCTCCCGTTCAACGGCGCCGAACACTGAAGCTTTCTTT. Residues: CASSSRSTAPNTEAFF.